The 16 T cell receptor beta chains below come from one sample, sequenced in a study of T cells in Graves' hyperthyroidism and ophthalmopathy. Amplification of TCR beta CDR3 regions was performed using RNA transcripts as template. Using the HTBI primer set, a first-round RT-PCR was run on the TCR CDR3. TCRdb re-called the multiplex PCR reads through MiXCR, storing one row per CDR3 protein. The data show around 520,000 distinct CDR3 sequences, 12% to 15% seen once. Sequenced material: blood. Receptors originate from a woman aged 40 to 50 with Graves' hyperthyroidism.

The chain has TRBV9 and TRBJ1-5; a weak D match, TRBD1 (5 bases). The CDR3 sequence is 16 residues long. Trimming removed 4 bases at V and 5 bases at J, with 19 bases between. The germline CDR1 and CDR2 sequences are SGDLS and YYNGEE. DNA for the CDR3: TGTGCCAGCAGCACCGACGGGACCGGACGGGATCAGCCCCAGCATTTT. Translating it yields CASSTDGTGRDQPQHF.

This clonotype was counted at least ten times. The V gene is TRBV30, the J gene TRBJ1-2; D uncertain. With 0 bases removed from V and 4 bases from J, the gap between germline ends came to 9 bases. Germline assignment: CDR1 GTSNPN and CDR2 SVGIG (reference sequence). There are 13 residues in the CDR3. The CDR3 nucleotides are TGTGCCTGGAGTGTTCAGGCCTCCTATGGCTACACCTTC. Translating gives CAWSVQASYGYTF.

This clonotype has ten or more counts. The V call is TRBV28, the J call TRBJ2-5; D remains unclear. The CDR3 runs to 11 residues. Trimming shortened V by 5 bases and J by 5 bases, and 6 bases separated the two germline ends. Germline assignment: CDR1 MDHEN and CDR2 SYDVKM. CDR3 sequence (DNA): TGTGCCAGCAGTGCCACGGAGACCCAGTACTTC. Translation: CASSATETQYF.

This clonotype was detected many times. This sequence joins TRBV5-1 and TRBJ1-2; D not resolved. Germline V lookup: CDR1 SGHRS, CDR2 YFSETQ. Between the trimmed V and J ends, which lost 4 bases and 1 base, there was a span of 11 bases. The CDR3 spans 14 residues. In DNA, the CDR3 is TGCGCCAGCAGCCCTTCCGAATTTAACTATGGCTACACCTTC. Its protein product is CASSPSEFNYGYTF.

This clonotype was counted at least ten times. The V gene is TRBV28, the J gene TRBJ2-3, with a tentative D call TRBD2 (5 bases). CDR3 size: 14 residues. Trimming cost V 8 bases and J 5 bases, with 17 bases left between them. CDR1 is MDHEN and CDR2 is SYDVKM in the germline V gene. The CDR3 sequence: CASLDREKGDTQYF. In DNA form, the CDR3 reads TGTGCCAGCCTAGACCGGGAAAAGGGAGATACGCAGTATTTT.

This chain links TRBV24-1 with TRBJ2-1, with 12 bases matching TRBD2. The CDR3 extends over 20 amino acids. Germline V lookup: CDR1 KGHDR, CDR2 SFDVKD. Trimming took 4 bases from V and 4 from J; bases not matched to a gene: 16. As DNA, the CDR3 is TGTGCCACCAGTGACCGGAGGGCAGGGACCGGGACTAGCGGGTACAATGAGCAGTTCTTC. Its translation: CATSDRRAGTGTSGYNEQFF.

This clonotype has only a few counts. This sequence joins TRBV27 and TRBJ1-5; D perhaps matches TRBD1 (5 bases). CDR1 is MNHEY, CDR2 SMNVEV, per germline (reference sequence). This CDR3 contains 14 residues. V was clipped by 5 bases and J by 5 bases, with 13 bases between them. The CDR3 loop is CASSPGHAYQPQHF. The CDR3 region has the DNA TGTGCCAGCAGTCCCGGACACGCCTATCAGCCCCAGCATTTT.

This clonotype occurred many times. This chain links TRBV28 with TRBJ2-5, with D perhaps matching TRBD2 (5 bases). Trimming cost V 5 bases and J 2 bases, with 18 bases left between them. In germline, CDR1 is MDHEN, CDR2 SYDVKM. There are 16 residues in the CDR3. The CDR3 protein is CASSLSMTTSQETQYF. CDR3 coding DNA: TGTGCCAGCAGTCTCTCCATGACTACTTCACAAGAGACCCAGTACTTC.

This clonotype was counted ten times or more. The rearrangement links TRBV2 to TRBJ2-5, with TRBD1 identical over 8 bases. The CDR3 loop spans 15 amino acids. Losses at the gene ends were 5 bases for V and 4 bases for J; bases not matched to a gene: 9. Germline values: CDR1 SNHLY, CDR2 FYNNEI. In nucleotides, the CDR3 is TGTGCCAGCAGTCTAGGACAGGGAAGGGTAGAGACCCAGTACTTC. It codes for CASSLGQGRVETQYF.

This clonotype was seen repeatedly, ten times or more. The chain joins TRBV12-3 or TRBV12-4 to TRBJ2-7, with D maybe TRBD2 (6 bases). Trimming took off 1 base at V and 0 bases at J, with 7 bases between the two ends. The length of the CDR3 is 14 residues. CDR3 residues: CASSLGGDSYEQYF. The DNA for the CDR3 is TGTGCCAGCAGTTTAGGCGGGGACTCCTACGAGCAGTACTTC.

This clonotype was seen only a few times. This chain joins TRBV10-3 and TRBJ1-6, with D unclear. Trimming shortened V by 0 bases and J by 9 bases, and 15 bases separated the two germline ends. Per the germline V gene, CDR1 is ENHRY and CDR2 is SYGVKD. The CDR3 runs to 16 residues. The CDR3 region is CAISESGREVGSPLHF. The CDR3 DNA follows: TGTGCCATCAGTGAGTCGGGGAGGGAAGTCGGTTCACCCCTCCACTTT.

In its sample, this clonotype was seen a few times. The junction departs from the called germline gene at one end, perhaps through a read error. This chain links TRBV12-3 or TRBV12-4 with TRBJ2-6, with TRBD1 as a possible D gene (5 bases). The CDR3 runs 14 residues. In DNA, the CDR3 is TGTGCCAGCAGTAACGGACCTGGGGCCAACGTCCTGGCTTTC. Translated, it gives CASSNGPGANVLAF.

At least ten counts were recorded for this clonotype. CDR3 sequence (DNA): TGCGCCAGCAGCTTGGGCGGCCACTACTCCTACGAGCAGTACTTC. Its translation: CASSLGGHYSYEQYF. The J gene is TRBJ2-7, the V gene TRBV5-1; no clear D. The CDR3 is 15 amino acids. Per the germline V gene, CDR1 is SGHRS and CDR2 is YFSETQ. Trimming cost V 0 bases and J 0 bases, with 10 bases left between them.

This clonotype was counted ten times or more. This sequence joins TRBV14 and TRBJ2-7, with a tentative D call TRBD1 (6 bases). V lost 1 base and J lost 6, with 10 bases in between. Germline V gives CDR1 SGHDN, CDR2 FVKESK. This CDR3 contains 13 residues. The CDR3 reads CASSQGLGAEQYF. The CDR3 nucleotides are TGTGCCAGCAGCCAAGGGTTGGGGGCCGAGCAGTACTTC.

This clonotype was counted only a few times. The J gene is TRBJ2-2, the V gene TRBV13, with TRBD1 matching 10 bases. Germline V gene lookup returns CDR1 PRHDT and CDR2 FYEKMQ (reference sequence). The length of the CDR3 is 16 residues. The junction had 7 bases not matched to a gene; V was cut back by 5 bases and J by 4 bases. CDR3 nucleotide sequence: TGTGCCAGCAGCCCCGCGGGACAGGGGATCACCGGGGAGCTGTTTTTT. This sequence encodes CASSPAGQGITGELFF.

This clonotype was observed a handful of times. The chain couples TRBV4-1 to TRBJ1-2; 8 nucleotides line up with TRBD1. The ends lost 0 bases at V and 8 bases at J; junction bases unmatched: 8. The CDR3 extends over 15 amino acids. Germline V gene lookup returns CDR1 MGHRA and CDR2 YSYEKL. Here the CDR3 DNA reads TGCGCCAGCAGCCAAGAGTCTCAGGGGGCCAGGGGCTACACCTTC. It encodes CASSQESQGARGYTF.